Following are 17 T cell receptor beta chains from one sample sequenced in a study of blood T cell repertoires in COVID-19. The table came from immunoSEQ multiplex PCR; TCRdb's copy has only in-frame clones and leaves some out. The sample has 100,000 or so clones, 86% seen once. The sequencing sample was made of peripheral blood. All receptors come from a woman in her sixties in a cohort sampled during active or convalescent COVID-19.

This chain joins TRBV24-1 and TRBJ1-4; possible D gene TRBD1, 5 bases. Trimming removed 11 bases from V and 4 bases from J, with 16 bases in between. The CDR3 is 14 amino acids. Germline assignment: CDR1 KGHDR and CDR2 SFDVKD. The DNA for the CDR3 is TGTGCCATCGTGCGCCAGGGAAGTAATGAAAAACTGTTTTTT. Protein product: CAIVRQGSNEKLFF.

V is TRBV2 and J is TRBJ2-7; 12 bases align to TRBD2. V trimming: 6 bases; J trimming: 4 bases; junction bases outside the gene matches: 4. The CDR3 is 14 amino acids. Germline CDR1 SNHLY, CDR2 FYNNEI. The CDR3 DNA reads TGTGCCAGCAGACTGACTAGCGGGAGTTACGAGCAGTACTTC. It encodes CASRLTSGSYEQYF.

The chain combines TRBV2 with TRBJ2-7; 14 bases are shared with TRBD2. The germline V gene has CDR1 SNHLY and CDR2 FYNNEI. The CDR3 totals 15 residues. The V segment lost 6 bases and the J segment 3 bases; nucleotides outside the gene matches: 4. The CDR3 nucleotides read TGTGCCAGCAGCCCGACTAGCGGGAGGGGCTACGAGCAGTACTTC. Translation gives CASSPTSGRGYEQYF.

The CDR3 here is CASSSLAGGPHEQYF. The DNA of the CDR3 is TGTGCCAGCAGCTCTTTAGCGGGAGGGCCCCACGAGCAGTACTTC. This chain links TRBV5-5 with TRBJ2-7, with 11 bases aligning to TRBD2. This CDR3 has 15 residues. Trimming cost V 3 bases and J 5 bases; bases outside gene matches: 7. CDR1 and CDR2 from the germline V gene are SGHKS and YYEKEE (reference sequence).

The chain links TRBV27 to TRBJ2-7; 12 bases are a match to TRBD2. The V gene's germline CDR1 is MNHEY and CDR2 SMNVEV (reference sequence). CDR3 length: 14 amino acids. V lost 6 bases, J lost 2 bases, and 2 bases stayed unmatched. The CDR3, as DNA: TGTGCCAGCAGCCGACTAGCGGGGGCCTACGAGCAGTACTTC. This codes for CASSRLAGAYEQYF.

The rearrangement joins TRBV10-3 to TRBJ2-2; TRBD2 might be the D (5 bases). CDR3 size: 13 residues. Germline V gene data show CDR1 as ENHRY and CDR2 as SYGVKD. CDR3 loop: CGPPAVNTGELFF. DNA of the CDR3: TGTGGACCACCAGCGGTGAACACCGGGGAGCTGTTTTTT.

The chain employs TRBV2 and TRBJ1-4, with a tentative D call TRBD1 (5 bases). Deletions cut 1 base from V and 5 bases from J, with 8 bases between. Germline lookup yields CDR1 SNHLY and CDR2 FYNNEI. The CDR3 length is 14 residues. The CDR3 protein is CASSEGGGNEKLFF. CDR3 DNA: TGTGCCAGCAGTGAAGGTGGGGGGAATGAAAAACTGTTTTTT.

V usage is TRBV2 and J usage is TRBJ2-1; 12 bases align to TRBD2. The V and J ends lost 3 bases and 3 bases, in that order; junction bases with no gene match: 9. The CDR3 runs 18 residues. The germline V gene has CDR1 SNHLY and CDR2 FYNNEI. The CDR3 DNA reads as TGTGCCAGCAGTGAGGGAGGACTAGCGGGACTCATCTACAATGAGCAGTTCTTC. It is translated as CASSEGGLAGLIYNEQFF.

V gene TRBV6-5 combines with J gene TRBJ1-5; possible D gene TRBD1, 6 bases. Per germline, CDR1 MNHEY and CDR2 SVGAGI. V dropped 6 bases and J dropped 2 bases, with 11 bases sitting between them. This CDR3 comprises 14 residues. This chain's CDR3 is CASRARQGNQPQHF. The CDR3 coding sequence is TGTGCCAGCAGGGCAAGACAGGGCAATCAGCCCCAGCATTTT.

The gene calls are TRBV3-1 (or the pseudogene TRBV3-2) and TRBJ1-6, with 8 bases lining up with TRBD1. With 4 bases clipped from V and 9 bases from J, the junction kept 8 bases outside the gene matches. This CDR3 spans 15 amino acids. Looked up from germline, CDR1 is LGHDT and CDR2 is YNNKEL (reference sequence). The CDR3 reads CASSLTGGDGSPLHF. In DNA, the CDR3 is TGTGCCAGCAGCCTCACAGGGGGGGATGGTTCACCCCTCCACTTT.

The gene calls are TRBV27 and TRBJ1-5; D is unclear. Germline assignment: CDR1 MNHEY and CDR2 SMNVEV (reference sequence). The CDR3 runs to 14 residues. The V and J ends lost 2 bases and 5 bases respectively, with 10 bases between them. The CDR3 spells CASSLSGRYQPQHF. CDR3 in DNA: TGTGCCAGCAGTTTAAGTGGGAGGTATCAGCCCCAGCATTTT.

The V gene is TRBV19, the J gene TRBJ1-4; no clear D gene. V was shortened by 5 bases and J by 2 bases, with 9 bases between the two germline ends. Germline V gives CDR1 LNHDA, CDR2 SQIVND (reference sequence). This CDR3 is 14 amino acids long. The CDR3 coding sequence is TGTGCCAGTAGTCCCCCCCGGACTAATGAAAAACTGTTTTTT. Protein: CASSPPRTNEKLFF.

This rearrangement joins TRBV5-1 to TRBJ2-6, with TRBD1 matching 8 bases. Germline V CDR1 and CDR2: SGHRS, YFSETQ. The J segment lost 0 bases and the V segment lost 4 bases, leaving 6 bases of the junction unmatched. The CDR3 runs 17 residues. Here the CDR3 DNA reads TGCGCCAGCAGCGAGAGGACAGGGAGCTCTGGGGCCAACGTCCTGACTTTC. As protein: CASSERTGSSGANVLTF.

As DNA, the CDR3 is TGTGCCAGCAGTTTATGGGGTAAAGGAGAAGAGACCCAGTACTTC. Its translation: CASSLWGKGEETQYF. The chain carries TRBV28 and TRBJ2-5; the D is unclear. The V and J ends lost 0 bases and 3 bases respectively, with 11 bases between them. Germline V lookup: CDR1 MDHEN, CDR2 SYDVKM. The CDR3 has 15 residues.

The chain links TRBV4-1 to TRBJ2-1; 10 bases fit TRBD2. Germline CDR1 is MGHRA and CDR2 is YSYEKL. J gave up 4 bases and V 1 base, and 7 bases lay outside the gene matches. This CDR3 is 17 amino acids long. CDR3 coding DNA: TGCGCCAGCAGCCAAGGAGGGCTAGCGGGGGTTTACAATGAGCAGTTCTTC. It specifies CASSQGGLAGVYNEQFF.

J is TRBJ2-1 and V is TRBV5-1, with 10 bases lining up with TRBD2. The junction had 7 bases not matched to a gene; V was cut back by 3 bases and J by 7 bases. Germline CDR1 is SGHRS and CDR2 is YFSETQ. The CDR3 has 15 amino acids. CDR3 nucleotides: TGCGCCAGCAGCTCTGGGACTAGCGCTAGAAATGAGCAGTTCTTC. Its protein is CASSSGTSARNEQFF.

The V and J genes are TRBV2 and TRBJ2-5; possibly TRBD2 for D (5 bases). CDR1 and CDR2 (germline): SNHLY, FYNNEI. Trimming took off 7 bases at V and 2 bases at J, with 14 bases between the two ends. The CDR3 totals 14 residues. The CDR3 loop is CASNKNTGQETQYF. CDR3 in DNA: TGTGCCAGCAACAAAAACACGGGGCAAGAGACCCAGTACTTC. The whole variable domain, filled in from reference TRBV2 and TRBJ2-5, reads EPEVTQTPSHQVTQMGQEVILRCVPISNHLYFYWYRQILGQKVEFLVSFYNNEISEKSEIFDDQFSVERPDGSNFTLKIRSTKLEDSAMYFCASNKNTGQETQYFGPGTRLLVL.